A selection of T cell receptor beta chains follows, all from one sample in a study of CXCR3-negative and CXCR3-positive naive CD8 T cells. Using the 5' RACE reads, TCRdb records one entry per CDR3 protein without DNA. This sample lists 100,000 to 150,000 distinct CDR3 sequences; its ten largest clones have 0.45% to 0.55%. The sequenced sample consisted of naive CXCR3- CD8+ T cells from blood. These TCRs come from a human donor in good health. Some clones in this sample may be carry-over from other donors' samples. The CDR3 runs from the conserved cysteine through the conserved F or W.

V: TRBV2
J: TRBJ2-5
CDR3: CVSSPSGGVLETQYF

V: TRBV7-9
J: TRBJ2-7
CDR3: CASSLEGSRPYEQYF

V: TRBV7-3
J: TRBJ2-7
CDR3: CASSPTGGSGEQYF

V: TRBV29-1
J: TRBJ2-5
CDR3: CSAWARGTQYF

V: TRBV29-1
J: TRBJ2-7
CDR3: CSVTGNSYEQYF

V: TRBV27
J: TRBJ2-7
CDR3: CASSLSPGGGYEQYF

V: TRBV29-1
J: TRBJ2-7
CDR3: CSVTGAVSSYEQYF

V: TRBV7-9
J: TRBJ1-4
CDR3: CASSGDRVRDEKLFF

V: TRBV19
J: TRBJ1-5
CDR3: CASEQGFFQPQHF

V: TRBV12-3/TRBV12-4
J: TRBJ1-2
CDR3: CASSLGIWSYAF

V: TRBV19
J: TRBJ2-7
CDR3: CASSPLLGYEQYF

V: TRBV7-9
J: TRBJ2-7
CDR3: CASSLTLEYSLREQYF

V: TRBV3-1
J: TRBJ2-7
CDR3: CASSQDYGYEQYF

V: TRBV3-1
J: TRBJ2-7
CDR3: CASSQEGTVYHEQYF

V: TRBV20-1
J: TRBJ2-5
CDR3: CSARTTSGGTQETQYF

V: TRBV28
J: TRBJ1-2
CDR3: CASREGNYGYTF

V: TRBV19
J: TRBJ2-2
CDR3: CASNRGTGELFF

V: TRBV20-1
J: TRBJ2-2
CDR3: CSARDLGQGDTGELFF

V: TRBV12-3/TRBV12-4
J: TRBJ1-1
CDR3: CASSPWTGETEAFF

V: TRBV2
J: TRBJ1-1
CDR3: CASSYGQGAGAFF

V: TRBV20-1
J: TRBJ1-2
CDR3: CSATWGGGGYTF

V: TRBV28
J: TRBJ2-7
CDR3: CASSFTWNWEQYF

V: TRBV28
J: TRBJ2-1
CDR3: CASSLVGGPINEQFF

V: TRBV7-7
J: TRBJ2-2
CDR3: CASSLISGELFF

V: TRBV5-1
J: TRBJ2-3
CDR3: CASSSEPLAETTDTQYF

V: TRBV12-3/TRBV12-4
J: TRBJ2-7
CDR3: CASSLTGGFFEQYF

V: TRBV12-3/TRBV12-4
J: TRBJ1-2
CDR3: CASSLPGHLSSNYGYTF

V: TRBV3-1
J: TRBJ2-1
CDR3: CASSDEGLAGEWLYNEQFF

V: TRBV29-1
J: TRBJ2-5
CDR3: CSVVAPEEGRETQYF

V: TRBV19
J: TRBJ2-7
CDR3: CASSPQTGWDEQYF

V: TRBV5-1
J: TRBJ2-7
CDR3: CASSLRQALTGYEQYF

V: TRBV13
J: TRBJ2-3
CDR3: CASSELGGSTDTQYF

V: TRBV29-1
J: TRBJ2-1
CDR3: CSVRSRDPQTNNEQFF

V: TRBV29-1
J: TRBJ2-1
CDR3: CSVEGQAGGKFEQFF

V: TRBV12-3/TRBV12-4
J: TRBJ2-5
CDR3: CASSLIGGPGETQYF

V: TRBV4-1
J: TRBJ1-1
CDR3: CASSLTGGDTEAFF

V: TRBV4-3
J: TRBJ2-7
CDR3: CASSQDPSAGGSGYEQYF

V: TRBV10-2
J: TRBJ2-7
CDR3: CASSDPLGGRDYEQYF

V: TRBV7-9
J: TRBJ2-1
CDR3: CASSLVPLAGEVTEQFF

V: TRBV7-9
J: TRBJ2-7
CDR3: CASSPKPGLAGDSPYEQYF

V: TRBV29-1
J: TRBJ1-1
CDR3: CSVDGYMNTEAFF

V: TRBV7-9
J: TRBJ1-1
CDR3: CASSLSKLEAFF

V: TRBV12-3/TRBV12-4
J: TRBJ2-1
CDR3: CASSRLAGSVYNEQFF

V: TRBV5-1
J: TRBJ2-7
CDR3: CASSLVESEQYF

V: TRBV29-1
J: TRBJ2-1
CDR3: CSVEFMDRENNEQFF

V: TRBV7-9
J: TRBJ2-1
CDR3: CASSGISGAYNEQFF

V: TRBV29-1
J: TRBJ2-2
CDR3: CSVIGLAGGNTGELFF

V: TRBV20-1
J: TRBJ2-7
CDR3: CSTRTDREDYEQYF

V: TRBV7-9
J: TRBJ2-2
CDR3: CASSPWDSKNTGELFF

V: TRBV12-3/TRBV12-4
J: TRBJ2-7
CDR3: CASSPPWTGWYEQYF

V: TRBV11-3
J: TRBJ2-1
CDR3: CASSSTSGHPINEQFF

V: TRBV28
J: TRBJ2-3
CDR3: CASSPLLGDTQYF

V: TRBV7-9
J: TRBJ2-1
CDR3: CASFQLDAPQDNEQFF

V: TRBV5-6
J: TRBJ2-7
CDR3: CASSYTRLAGGTRLYEQYF

V: TRBV9
J: TRBJ2-1
CDR3: CASSVPGANNEQFF